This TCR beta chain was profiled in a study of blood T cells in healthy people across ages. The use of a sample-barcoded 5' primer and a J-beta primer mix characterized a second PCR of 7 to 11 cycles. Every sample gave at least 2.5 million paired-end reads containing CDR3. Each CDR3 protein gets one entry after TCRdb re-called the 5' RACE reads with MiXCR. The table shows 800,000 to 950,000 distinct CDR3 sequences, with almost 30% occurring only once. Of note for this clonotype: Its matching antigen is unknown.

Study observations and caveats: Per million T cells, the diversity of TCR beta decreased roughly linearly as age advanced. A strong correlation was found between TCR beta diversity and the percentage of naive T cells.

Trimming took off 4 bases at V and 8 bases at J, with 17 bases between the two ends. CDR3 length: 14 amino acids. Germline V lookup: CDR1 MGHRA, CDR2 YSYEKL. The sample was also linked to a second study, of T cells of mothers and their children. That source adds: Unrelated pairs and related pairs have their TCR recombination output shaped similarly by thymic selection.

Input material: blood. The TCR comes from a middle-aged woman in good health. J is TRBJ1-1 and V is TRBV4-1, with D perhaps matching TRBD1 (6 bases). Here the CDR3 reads CASSRDPGGREAFF. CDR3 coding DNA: TGCGCCAGCAGCCGAGATCCCGGGGGCCGAGAAGCTTTCTTT.